Listed here are 8 T cell receptor beta chains from one sample, sequenced in a study of blood T cell repertoires in COVID-19. Some clones are missing from TCRdb's copy, which holds only in-frame ones; the method was immunoSEQ multiplex PCR. The sample comprises some 230,000 clones, roughly 85% of which are singletons, and around 2.2% rests with the top ten. The sequenced sample was peripheral blood. These receptors all stem from a man in his thirties or forties who had recovered from COVID-19.

This clone was observed a single time. This chain links TRBV27 with TRBJ1-1, with TRBD1 as a possible D gene (6 bases). This CDR3 is 15 amino acids long. Per germline, CDR1 MNHEY and CDR2 SMNVEV (reference sequence). V dropped 5 bases and J dropped 0 bases, with 13 bases sitting between them. The CDR3, as DNA: TGTGCCAGCAGTCCCACCGGACAGATGAACACTGAAGCTTTCTTT. Its protein product is CASSPTGQMNTEAFF.

CDR3 DNA: TGTGCCAGCAGTCCCGGGACAGGGGGAACCGGGGAGCTGTTTTTT. This sequence encodes CASSPGTGGTGELFF. V gene TRBV6-5 combines with J gene TRBJ2-2, with 11 bases fitting TRBD1. The CDR3 runs 15 residues. The germline V gene encodes CDR1 MNHEY and CDR2 SVGAGI. V was pared by 5 bases and J by 5 bases, with 4 bases of the junction left unmatched.

J is TRBJ2-3 and V is TRBV4-2; perhaps TRBD2 as D (6 bases). The CDR3 covers 16 residues. Germline V CDR1 and CDR2: LGHNA, YNFKEQ. Deletions cut 0 bases from V and 4 bases from J, with 14 bases between. The CDR3 here is CASSQDAGRSSDTQYF. DNA for the CDR3: TGTGCCAGCAGCCAAGATGCGGGGAGATCCTCAGATACGCAGTATTTT.

The rearrangement links TRBV18 to TRBJ1-5; the D gene is possibly TRBD1 (5 bases). Trimming left V 6 bases short and J 4 bases short, with 16 bases between. From germline, CDR1 is KGHSH and CDR2 LQKENI. CDR3 length: 15 residues. The CDR3 here is CASSLGGGLNQPQHF. CDR3 DNA sequence: TGTGCCAGCTCGCTTGGGGGAGGGTTGAATCAGCCCCAGCATTTT.

The chain has TRBV19 and TRBJ2-2, with TRBD1 matching over 8 bases. V dropped 0 bases and J dropped 5; count of bases not matched to a gene: 8. Germline CDR1 LNHDA, CDR2 SQIVND (reference sequence). The CDR3 extends over 17 amino acids. The CDR3 region is CASSIDRGTGSTGELFF. CDR3 DNA sequence: TGTGCCAGTAGTATAGATAGGGGGACAGGATCAACCGGGGAGCTGTTTTTT.

The rearrangement links TRBV19 to TRBJ2-5; tentative D call: TRBD2 (6 bases). Germline V gene data show CDR1 as LNHDA and CDR2 as SQIVND (reference sequence). The CDR3 totals 16 residues. V lost 10 bases and J lost 3, with 24 bases in between. The CDR3 loop is CATRDSLSRDEETQYF. CDR3 DNA sequence: TGTGCCACCCGGGACTCCCTGTCCCGGGATGAAGAGACCCAGTACTTC.

The genes are TRBV7-2 and TRBJ2-1; D not certain. There are 12 residues in the CDR3. Trimming stripped 5 bases from V and 0 bases from J, with 2 bases between. CDR1 and CDR2 (germline): SGHTA, FQGNSA. CDR3 nucleotides: TGTGCCAGCAGCCTCTCCTACAATGAGCAGTTCTTC. Protein product: CASSLSYNEQFF.

The chain combines TRBV18 with TRBJ2-1, with 7 bases aligning to TRBD2. With 6 bases clipped from V and 12 bases from J, the junction kept 5 bases outside the gene matches. The CDR3 loop spans 11 amino acids. Looked up from germline, CDR1 is KGHSH and CDR2 is LQKENI. The CDR3 nucleotides read TGTGCCAGCTCTAAGGGAGGGCCGCAGTTCTTC. Its protein product is CASSKGGPQFF. Based on the CDR3 plus reference TRBV18 and TRBJ2-1, the full variable domain is NAGVMQNPRHLVRRRGQEARLRCSPMKGHSHVYWYRQLPEEGLKFMVYLQKENIIDESGMPKERFSAEFPKEGPSILRIQQVVRGDSAAYFCASSKGGPQFFGPGTRLTVL.